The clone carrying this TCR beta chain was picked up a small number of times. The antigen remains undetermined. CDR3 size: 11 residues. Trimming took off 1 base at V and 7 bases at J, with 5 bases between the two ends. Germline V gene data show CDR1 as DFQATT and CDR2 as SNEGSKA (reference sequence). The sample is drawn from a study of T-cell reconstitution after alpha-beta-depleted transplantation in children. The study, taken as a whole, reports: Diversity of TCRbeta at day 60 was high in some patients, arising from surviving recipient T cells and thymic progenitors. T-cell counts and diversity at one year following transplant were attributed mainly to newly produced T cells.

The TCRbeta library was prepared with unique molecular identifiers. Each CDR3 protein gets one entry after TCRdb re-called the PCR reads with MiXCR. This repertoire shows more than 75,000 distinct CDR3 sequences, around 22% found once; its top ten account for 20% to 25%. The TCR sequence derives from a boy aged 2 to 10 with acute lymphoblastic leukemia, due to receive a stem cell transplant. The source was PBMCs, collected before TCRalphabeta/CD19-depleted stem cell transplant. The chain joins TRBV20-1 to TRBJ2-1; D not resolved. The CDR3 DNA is TGCAGTGCTAGAGCTAAGAATGAGCAGTTCTTC. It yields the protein CSARAKNEQFF.